These 28 T cell receptor beta chains share one sample of origin, sequenced in a study of Ad26.COV2.S vaccination and SARS-CoV-2 variants (dated by TCRdb to the early 2020s). The treatment or condition tag for this specimen amounts to: approximately 18 received Ad26.COV2.S at low or high dose, single or two shots; about five received placebo; per-sample allocation not given. Repertoires of vaccine and placebo recipients were sequenced from samples collected on day 63 after the first injection. Receptor libraries were prepared by the immunoSEQ multiplex PCR assay. In TCRdb, the immuneACCESS table is reduced to in-frame sequences with V and J assigned. These tables do not hold every clone; where another copy was compared, an unresolved V gene accounts for under half, and the others remain unexplained. Within this sample are roughly 240,000 clones, with roughly 88% of them counted one time only. Clones ranked in the top ten supply about 10% of the sample.

The material was peripheral blood, obtained in a trial of Ad26.COV2.S vaccine versus placebo. The source of these receptors is a person between 18 and 60 years old who received the Ad26.COV2.S COVID-19 vaccine or a placebo.

The V call is TRBV18, the J call TRBJ2-1; TRBD1 is a possible D gene (7 bases). The V end lost 3 bases, the J end lost 9 bases, and 18 bases lay between the germline ends. CDR1 and CDR2 (germline): KGHSH, LQKENI. The CDR3 is made up of 15 amino acids. The CDR3 sequence is CASSPPSGGGGEQFF. As DNA, the CDR3 is TGTGCCAGCTCACCCCCGAGTGGAGGGGGCGGTGAGCAGTTCTTC.

Remarks on this clone: This sample also contains other DNA sequences that code for the same CDR3. The chain recombines TRBV10-3 with TRBJ1-1; D is undetermined. Trimming cost V 2 bases and J 2 bases, with 0 bases left between them. Per germline, CDR1 ENHRY and CDR2 SYGVKD. CDR3 size: 11 residues. The chain's CDR3 is CAISENTEAFF. DNA of the CDR3: TGTGCCATCAGTGAGAACACTGAAGCTTTCTTT.

The J gene is TRBJ2-5, the V gene TRBV6-6; 9 positions agree with TRBD1. The junction had 6 bases not matched to a gene; V was cut back by 8 bases and J by 5 bases. The CDR3 has 13 residues. Germline V lookup: CDR1 MNHNY, CDR2 SVGAGI (reference sequence). This CDR3 is CASSTGGAETQYF. The CDR3 DNA reads as TGTGCCAGCTCTACAGGGGGCGCTGAGACCCAGTACTTC.

The rearrangement joins TRBV7-3 to TRBJ2-1, with 8 bases that match TRBD2. CDR3 length equals 18 residues. The germline CDR1 and CDR2 sequences are SGHTA and FQGTGA. V trimming: 1 base; J trimming: 2 bases; junction bases outside the gene matches: 10. CDR3 DNA sequence: TGTGCCAGCAGCTTAAGGTCCACTAGCGGTAGTGCCTACAATGAGCAGTTCTTC. Its translation is CASSLRSTSGSAYNEQFF.

The rearrangement joins TRBV5-4 to TRBJ2-1, with 9 nucleotides matching TRBD1. The CDR3 consists of 17 residues. Trimming removed 0 bases from V and 6 bases from J; junction bases left unmatched: 10. The germline CDR1 and CDR2 sequences are SGHNT and YYREEE (reference sequence). This CDR3 is CASSLAGGGTGSNEQFF. In DNA, the CDR3 is TGTGCCAGCAGCTTGGCCGGCGGCGGGACAGGGAGCAATGAGCAGTTCTTC.

The chain couples TRBV10-1 to TRBJ1-2; D unclear. V shed 0 bases and J shed 3 bases, with 5 bases lying between them. Per the germline V gene, CDR1 is WNHNN and CDR2 is SYGVQD (reference sequence). The CDR3 is 13 amino acids. CDR3 sequence (DNA): TGCGCCAGCAGTGAGTCAGGCTACTATGGCTACACCTTC. Translated: CASSESGYYGYTF.

The V call is TRBV18, the J call TRBJ2-7; D unresolved. Trimming pared 2 bases from V and 3 bases from J, leaving 8 bases between. The CDR3 totals 13 residues. Per germline, CDR1 KGHSH and CDR2 LQKENI. CDR3 sequence (DNA): TGTGCCAGCTCACCAGAGAGCTTCTACGAGCAGTACTTC. It translates to CASSPESFYEQYF.

The V and J genes are TRBV4-3 and TRBJ2-3; D may be TRBD1 (6 bases). Deletions cut 0 bases from V and 1 base from J, with 8 bases between. The CDR3 is made up of 15 amino acids. Germline CDR1 reads LGHNA; CDR2 reads YSLEER. The CDR3 region has the DNA TGCGCCAGCAGCCAAGATTACAGGGGCACAGATACGCAGTATTTT. As protein: CASSQDYRGTDTQYF.

This chain uses TRBV20-1 with TRBJ1-1; weak D call: TRBD1 (5 bases). The V gene lost 3 bases and the J gene lost 3 bases, with 11 bases spanning the gap. Germline V gene sequence: CDR1 DFQATT, CDR2 SNEGSKA (reference sequence). The CDR3 totals 13 residues. The DNA for the CDR3 is TGCAGTGCTAGTTGGGGGGGGGACACTGAAGCTTTCTTT. Translating it yields CSASWGGDTEAFF.

The chain joins TRBV18 to TRBJ2-1; D uncertain. This CDR3 contains 16 residues. The germline gives CDR1 KGHSH, CDR2 LQKENI. The germline V and J ends were trimmed by 3 bases and 4 bases, with 16 bases remaining between them. The CDR3 is CASSPYVVTQYNEQFF. The CDR3, as DNA: TGTGCCAGCTCACCTTACGTGGTTACTCAATACAATGAGCAGTTCTTC.

The chain recombines TRBV6-6 with TRBJ2-6; 16 positions match TRBD2. Germline trimming cut 5 bases from V and 1 base from J; bases unmatched to any gene: 5. This CDR3 has 19 amino acids. In germline, CDR1 is MNHNY, CDR2 SVGAGI (reference sequence). In DNA, the CDR3 is TGTGCCAGCAGTCACGGGACTAGCGGGGGGGAGTCTGGGGCCAACGTCCTGACTTTC. This encodes CASSHGTSGGESGANVLTF.

This clone was observed once. The chain combines TRBV9 with TRBJ2-7, with D perhaps TRBD1 or TRBD2 (7 bases each). CDR3 size: 18 residues. Looked up from germline, CDR1 is SGDLS and CDR2 is YYNGEE. V dropped 4 bases and J dropped 2 bases, with 25 bases sitting between them. CDR3 coding DNA: TGTGCCAGCAGCCCCAGTATTGCCCTCAGGGGGGGACCCTACGAGCAGTACTTC. It specifies CASSPSIALRGGPYEQYF.

The rearrangement links TRBV14 to TRBJ2-6; D may be TRBD1 or TRBD2 (6 bases each). With 4 bases removed from V and 3 bases from J, the gap between germline ends came to 13 bases. This CDR3 contains 16 residues. The V gene's germline CDR1 is SGHDN and CDR2 FVKESK. Written as DNA, the CDR3 is TGTGCCAGCAGCCTCCCGGGGGCAGTTGGGGCCAACGTCCTGACTTTC. It yields the protein CASSLPGAVGANVLTF.

This clone occurred once. The J gene is TRBJ2-2, the V gene TRBV7-8; D uncertain. The germline V gene has CDR1 SGHVS and CDR2 FQNEAQ. This CDR3 spans 16 amino acids. V was trimmed by 0 bases and J by 6 bases, leaving 14 bases between them. The CDR3 spells CASSLASFHSPGELFF. In nucleotides, the CDR3 is TGTGCCAGCAGCTTAGCGTCGTTCCATTCCCCCGGGGAGCTGTTTTTT.

This clone was observed a few times. The rearrangement links TRBV7-8 to TRBJ2-3; D is ambiguous. The CDR3 runs to 15 residues. With 1 base removed from V and 2 bases from J, the gap between germline ends came to 10 bases. Germline-derived CDR1 and CDR2 are SGHVS and FQNEAQ. This CDR3 reads CASSLGWGFTDTQYF. Written as DNA, the CDR3 is TGTGCCAGCAGCTTAGGATGGGGATTCACAGATACGCAGTATTTT.

The chain employs TRBV7-9 and TRBJ1-1; unclear D gene. Trimming removed 5 bases at V and 3 bases at J, with 16 bases between. There are 15 residues in the CDR3. Looked up from germline, CDR1 is SEHNR and CDR2 is FQNEAQ (reference sequence). The CDR3 here is CASSTPGRADTEAFF. CDR3 DNA sequence: TGTGCCAGCAGCACCCCCGGGCGGGCGGACACTGAAGCTTTCTTT.

This clone has a single count. The chain employs TRBV2 and TRBJ1-3; D is unclear. Germline CDR1 is SNHLY and CDR2 is FYNNEI. With 7 bases removed from V and 0 bases from J, the gap between germline ends came to 10 bases. CDR3 length equals 14 residues. CDR3 sequence reads: CASNLGHSGNTIYF. The CDR3 coding sequence is TGTGCCAGCAATTTGGGCCACTCTGGAAACACCATATATTTT.

V and J are TRBV28 and TRBJ1-5; D perhaps matches TRBD1 (6 bases). The germline V and J ends were trimmed by 7 bases and 4 bases, with 17 bases remaining between them. CDR3 length: 15 amino acids. CDR1 is MDHEN, CDR2 SYDVKM, per germline. The CDR3 loop reads CASKVTGTPNQPQHF. DNA for the CDR3: TGTGCCAGCAAGGTTACGGGGACACCTAATCAGCCCCAGCATTTT.

This clone was seen just once. J is TRBJ1-1 and V is TRBV7-9, with no clear D. The CDR3 length is 14 residues. V was shortened by 1 base and J by 4 bases, with 10 bases between the two germline ends. CDR1 is SEHNR, CDR2 FQNEAQ, per germline (reference sequence). In DNA, the CDR3 is TGTGCCAGCAGCTTAGGAGGCCCCGGCACTGAAGCTTTCTTT. It codes for CASSLGGPGTEAFF.

V usage is TRBV6-5 and J usage is TRBJ1-1; TRBD1 matches 10 bases. The CDR3 length is 14 residues. Losses at the gene ends were 6 bases for V and 4 bases for J; bases not matched to a gene: 5. CDR1 and CDR2 from the germline V gene are MNHEY and SVGAGI. This CDR3 reads CASRRQGATTEAFF. DNA of the CDR3: TGTGCCAGCAGGCGACAGGGGGCAACCACTGAAGCTTTCTTT.

The chain links TRBV9 to TRBJ1-2; D is undetermined. This CDR3 spans 14 amino acids. V was cut by 0 bases and J by 6 bases, with 12 bases left in between. Germline V gene sequence: CDR1 SGDLS, CDR2 YYNGEE. DNA for the CDR3: TGTGCCAGCAGCGTAGTTGGAGGGCTCGATGGCTACACCTTC. Its protein product is CASSVVGGLDGYTF.

The rearrangement joins TRBV2 to TRBJ1-5; 7 bases are shared with TRBD1. Germline values: CDR1 SNHLY, CDR2 FYNNEI. J gave up 6 bases and V 9 bases, and 8 bases lay outside the gene matches. CDR3 size: 13 residues. The CDR3 region has the DNA TGTGCCAGTTTCCGGGACAGCGGTCAGCCCCAGCATTTT. It encodes CASFRDSGQPQHF.

This chain links TRBV28 with TRBJ2-1; 12 bases fit TRBD1. Trimming took 0 bases from V and 5 from J; bases not matched to a gene: 5. This CDR3 is 17 amino acids long. CDR1 MDHEN and CDR2 SYDVKM come from the germline V gene. The CDR3 DNA reads TGTGCCAGCAGTTTATGGGGAGGGACAGGGGGCCACAATGAGCAGTTCTTC. This encodes CASSLWGGTGGHNEQFF.

The chain employs TRBV5-1 and TRBJ1-4; D is ambiguous. Looked up from germline, CDR1 is SGHRS and CDR2 is YFSETQ. The length of the CDR3 is 15 residues. The germline V and J ends were trimmed by 0 bases and 8 bases, with 14 bases remaining between them. CDR3 sequence (DNA): TGCGCCAGCAGCTTGGCTCTAGGCCCGAGGGAAAAACTGTTTTTT. This encodes CASSLALGPREKLFF.

This clone appeared once. The chain combines TRBV28 with TRBJ1-5; weak D call: TRBD1 (5 bases). Trimming left V 5 bases short and J 1 base short, with 18 bases between. The CDR3 covers 17 residues. Germline V gives CDR1 MDHEN, CDR2 SYDVKM. The CDR3 region is CASSKGAPGGSNQPQHF. The CDR3 DNA is TGTGCCAGCAGTAAAGGGGCCCCGGGAGGAAGCAATCAGCCCCAGCATTTT.

This chain uses TRBV2 with TRBJ1-2; unclear D gene. V lost 1 base, J lost 8 bases, and 11 bases lay in between. CDR3 length: 13 residues. Germline-derived CDR1 and CDR2 are SNHLY and FYNNEI. This CDR3 reads CASSEDGPGGYTF. The CDR3 DNA is TGTGCCAGCAGTGAAGACGGCCCCGGGGGCTACACCTTC.

This rearrangement joins TRBV29-1 to TRBJ1-2; no clear D. The V end lost 8 bases, the J end lost 8 bases, and 21 bases lay between the germline ends. The CDR3 loop spans 13 amino acids. CDR1 and CDR2 from the germline V gene are SQVTM and ANQGSEA. CDR3 in amino acids: CSLEDLAGLGYTF. DNA for the CDR3: TGCAGCCTAGAGGACCTGGCCGGGTTAGGCTACACCTTC.

V gene TRBV2 combines with J gene TRBJ1-2; D not resolved. The CDR3 is 15 residues long. Germline CDR1 SNHLY, CDR2 FYNNEI. V was shortened by 1 base and J by 3 bases, with 12 bases between the two germline ends. The CDR3 DNA sequence: TGTGCCAGCAGTGAAGAGGCAGGAGGGTACTATGGCTACACCTTC. Translation gives CASSEEAGGYYGYTF.